Each of the 16 T cell receptor beta chains below was sequenced from the same sample in a study of cytomegalovirus exposure and HLA in healthy donors. Researchers ran the PCR with 60 Vbeta and 13 Jbeta primers. Only in-frame clones appear in the TCRdb table, and some are missing; sequencing was by immunoSEQ multiplex PCR. The sample yields approximately 160,000 clones, roughly 79% seen once. What was sequenced was PBMCs. These receptors were taken from a middle-aged man in good health and CMV-seronegative.

This rearrangement joins TRBV4-1 to TRBJ2-2, with D hard to call. Trimming removed 4 bases from V and 6 bases from J, with 18 bases in between. The CDR3 runs 16 residues. Germline values: CDR1 MGHRA, CDR2 YSYEKL. For the CDR3, the DNA is TGCGCCAGCAGCCTTCAGCTTGCCCCGGGTTCCGGGGAGCTGTTTTTT. Translating gives CASSLQLAPGSGELFF.

The chain is built from TRBV30 and TRBJ2-1, with D possibly being TRBD2 (6 bases). This CDR3 is 17 amino acids long. Germline CDR1 reads GTSNPN; CDR2 reads SVGIG (reference sequence). V lost 1 base and J lost 0, with 16 bases in between. CDR3 region: CAWSGGRDSSSYNEQFF. The CDR3 region has the DNA TGTGCCTGGAGTGGGGGCCGGGACTCGAGCTCCTACAATGAGCAGTTCTTC.

The CDR3, as DNA: TGTGCCAGCAGCTTGGTAGGAGGGGATCAGCCCCAGCATTTT. Translating gives CASSLVGGDQPQHF. The chain is built from TRBV5-5 and TRBJ1-5, with D possibly TRBD1 on 5 matching bases. V gave up 0 bases and J gave up 5 bases, with 9 bases separating them. The CDR3 consists of 14 residues. Germline V CDR1 and CDR2: SGHKS, YYEKEE (reference sequence).

This chain connects TRBV11-2 to TRBJ2-5, with D perhaps matching TRBD2 (5 bases). Germline values: CDR1 SGHAT, CDR2 FQNNGV. The CDR3 runs 13 residues. Deletions cut 3 bases from V and 5 bases from J, with 10 bases between. The CDR3, as DNA: TGTGCCAGCAGCTTTAGAGGGAGCGAGACCCAGTACTTC. It is translated as CASSFRGSETQYF. The complete variable domain, with remaining parts taken from reference TRBV11-2 and TRBJ2-5, reads EAGVAQSPRYKIIEKRQSVAFWCNPISGHATLYWYQQILGQGPKLLIQFQNNGVVDDSQLPKDRFSAERLKGVDSTLKIQPAKLEDSAVYLCASSFRGSETQYFGPGTRLLVL.

The chain employs TRBV7-2 and TRBJ2-5; 7 positions match TRBD2. Trimming at V came to 3 bases and at J to 5 bases, leaving 3 bases not matched to a gene. Germline V CDR1 and CDR2: SGHTA, FQGNSA. The CDR3 is 13 amino acids. The DNA of the CDR3 is TGTGCCAGCAGCTTTAGTAGCGGGGAGACCCAGTACTTC. Encoded protein: CASSFSSGETQYF.

This clone was counted only a few times. This rearrangement joins TRBV27 to TRBJ1-2, with 10 bases fitting TRBD1. V dropped 8 bases and J dropped 4; count of bases not matched to a gene: 10. This CDR3 has 15 residues. In germline, CDR1 is MNHEY, CDR2 SMNVEV (reference sequence). CDR3: CASGPTGTGVYGYTF. In DNA, the CDR3 is TGTGCCAGCGGACCAACCGGGACAGGGGTCTATGGCTACACCTTC.

CDR3 sequence: CASSLRFSGGIYEQYF. CDR3 DNA sequence: TGTGCCAGCAGCTTAAGGTTTAGCGGGGGAATCTACGAGCAGTACTTC. This chain uses TRBV7-2 with TRBJ2-7, with 9 bases matching TRBD2. V shed 2 bases and J 3 bases; nucleotides not matched to a gene: 8. The CDR3 runs 16 residues. The V gene's germline CDR1 is SGHTA and CDR2 FQGNSA.

The chain employs TRBV5-4 and TRBJ2-1; 7 bases align to TRBD2. In germline, CDR1 is SGHNT, CDR2 YYREEE (reference sequence). The CDR3 has 15 amino acids. The trim removed 4 bases at V and 0 bases at J, leaving 4 bases unmatched. CDR3 region: CASSGTSDSYNEQFF. The CDR3 DNA is TGTGCCAGCAGCGGAACTAGCGACTCCTACAATGAGCAGTTCTTC.

The chain links TRBV9 to TRBJ2-5, with TRBD2 matching over 7 bases. Trimming at V came to 4 bases and at J to 2 bases, leaving 8 bases not matched to a gene. CDR1 is SGDLS, CDR2 YYNGEE, per germline. The CDR3 has 15 amino acids. CDR3 amino acids: CASSFRASGQETQYF. The CDR3 DNA follows: TGTGCCAGCAGCTTTCGCGCTAGCGGACAAGAGACCCAGTACTTC.

The CDR3 spells CASSQDGGTVNTEAFF. For the CDR3, the DNA is TGCGCCAGCAGCCAAGACGGAGGGACAGTGAACACTGAAGCTTTCTTT. The chain combines TRBV4-1 with TRBJ1-1, with 7 bases matching TRBD1. The length of the CDR3 is 16 residues. V shed 0 bases and J 0 bases; nucleotides not matched to a gene: 4. CDR1 MGHRA and CDR2 YSYEKL come from the germline V gene.

The chain is built from TRBV28 and TRBJ1-6; D may be TRBD1 (6 bases). The ends were cut back, 6 bases at V and 0 bases at J, with 12 bases in the middle. This CDR3 region has 16 residues. The germline CDR1 and CDR2 sequences are MDHEN and SYDVKM. CDR3 DNA: TGTGCCAGCAGACCGGACAGCTTCTCCTATAATTCACCCCTCCACTTT. This gives the protein CASRPDSFSYNSPLHF. The entire variable domain, with the rest obtained from reference TRBV28 and TRBJ1-6, is as follows: DVKVTQSSRYLVKRTGEKVFLECVQDMDHENMFWYRQDPGLGLRLIYFSYDVKMKEKGDIPEGYSVSREKKERFSLILESASTNQTSMYLCASRPDSFSYNSPLHFGNGTRLTVT.

The table lists this clone with a count of one. The gene calls are TRBV11-3 and TRBJ2-1; maybe TRBD1 (6 bases). V was trimmed by 1 base and J by 1 base, leaving 11 bases between them. CDR3 length: 16 residues. CDR1 is SGHNT, CDR2 YENEEA, per germline. The CDR3 DNA follows: TGTGCCAGCAGCTTAGGTCCCAGGGGATCCTACAATGAGCAGTTCTTC. Its protein is CASSLGPRGSYNEQFF.

The chain carries TRBV15 and TRBJ2-3; 8 bases are a match to TRBD2. Germline V gene sequence: CDR1 LNHNV, CDR2 YYDKDF (reference sequence). The ends lost 1 base at V and 3 bases at J; junction bases unmatched: 18. The CDR3 is 20 amino acids. CDR3 nucleotides: TGTGCCACCAGCAGAGTTGCTGGGATAGCGGGACCTTGGGGGACAGATACGCAGTATTTT. This encodes CATSRVAGIAGPWGTDTQYF.

The chain uses TRBV29-1 and TRBJ2-5; D might be TRBD1 (6 bases). The germline CDR1 and CDR2 sequences are SQVTM and ANQGSEA. The CDR3 runs to 13 residues. V was clipped by 0 bases and J by 5 bases, with 10 bases between them. The CDR3 protein is CSVEEQGGETQYF. The CDR3 DNA follows: TGCAGCGTTGAAGAACAGGGCGGTGAGACCCAGTACTTC.

The chain uses TRBV9 and TRBJ2-5; 8 bases fit TRBD1. J was trimmed by 5 bases and V by 0 bases; bases with no gene match: 6. The CDR3 totals 15 residues. Germline CDR1 and CDR2: SGDLS and YYNGEE. The CDR3 DNA sequence: TGTGCCAGCAGCGTAGAAGGACAGGGACGCGAGACCCAGTACTTC. Amino acid sequence: CASSVEGQGRETQYF.

The chain joins TRBV9 to TRBJ2-6; D is perhaps TRBD1 (6 bases). CDR1 is SGDLS, CDR2 YYNGEE, per germline. V was trimmed by 0 bases and J by 3 bases, leaving 10 bases between them. The CDR3 covers 16 residues. CDR3: CASSVVGGRGANVLTF. DNA for the CDR3: TGTGCCAGCAGCGTAGTAGGGGGACGTGGGGCCAACGTCCTGACTTTC.